The 24 T cell receptor beta chains presented below share a single source sample, sequenced in a study of blood T cell repertoires in COVID-19 (dated by TCRdb to 2019 to 2021). Library generation was performed with the immunoSEQ multiplex PCR assay. Imported from immuneACCESS, the table was reduced by TCRdb to in-frame sequences with V and J called. These copies leave out some clones; in studies compared against another copy, an unresolved V gene accounts for under half, and the cause of the remainder is not known. This sample holds under 200,000 clones; approximately 84% were observed only once. The leading ten clones occupy roughly 5% of the sample. Sequenced: peripheral blood. Receptor source: a woman between 45 and 60 years old with COVID-19, enrolled during active disease.

The V call is TRBV28, the J call TRBJ1-5, with D possibly matching TRBD1 (5 bases). V lost 7 bases, J lost 1 base, and 11 bases lay in between. The germline V gene has CDR1 MDHEN and CDR2 SYDVKM. The CDR3 covers 14 residues. The CDR3 nucleotides are TGTGCCAGCACCCGGGGGGTGAGCAATCAGCCCCAGCATTTT. Translation: CASTRGVSNQPQHF.

The chain is built from TRBV4-1 and TRBJ1-1; D unresolved. The germline gives CDR1 MGHRA, CDR2 YSYEKL. There are 14 residues in the CDR3. V lost 1 base and J lost 5, with 11 bases in between. CDR3 DNA sequence: TGCGCCAGCAGCCAAGTAGAGGGAGGGACTGAAGCTTTCTTT. Translation: CASSQVEGGTEAFF.

This clone was detected a few times. The chain couples TRBV18 to TRBJ2-2; 7 bases are shared with TRBD2. Unmatched junction bases numbered 8, after V lost 1 base and J lost 3 bases. This CDR3 is 17 amino acids long. Germline assignment: CDR1 KGHSH and CDR2 LQKENI. The CDR3: CASSPRSQRGDTGELFF. The DNA for the CDR3 is TGTGCCAGCTCACCACGTTCCCAGCGGGGCGACACCGGGGAGCTGTTTTTT.

This chain uses TRBV27 with TRBJ2-5; 9 nucleotides line up with TRBD2. This CDR3 comprises 15 residues. The V gene's germline CDR1 is MNHEY and CDR2 SMNVEV (reference sequence). The V and J ends lost 2 bases and 4 bases, in that order; junction bases with no gene match: 5. The CDR3 sequence: CASSLNGLARETQYF. CDR3 DNA: TGTGCCAGCAGTTTAAATGGACTAGCGAGAGAGACCCAGTACTTC.

The table lists this clone with a count of one. This rearrangement joins TRBV7-2 to TRBJ2-1; maybe TRBD2 (6 bases). V shed 2 bases and J shed 7 bases, with 9 bases lying between them. Germline V gene sequence: CDR1 SGHTA, CDR2 FQGNSA. The CDR3 is 13 residues long. The CDR3 coding sequence is TGTGCCAGCAGCTTAAACGGGGGTAATGAGCAGTTCTTC. Protein sequence: CASSLNGGNEQFF.

V and J are TRBV2 and TRBJ2-6, with D unresolved. Germline loops: CDR1 SNHLY, CDR2 FYNNEI. Trimming removed 7 bases at V and 4 bases at J, with 14 bases between. This CDR3 region has 15 residues. The CDR3, as DNA: TGTGCCAGCACATCGCGAGCCTCGGGGGCCAACGTCCTGACTTTC. Translation: CASTSRASGANVLTF.

The V call is TRBV11-1, the J call TRBJ2-2; no definite D call. This CDR3 contains 13 residues. V gave up 3 bases and J gave up 5 bases, with 7 bases separating them. Germline lookup yields CDR1 SGHAT and CDR2 FQDESV (reference sequence). CDR3 residues: CASSFSRTGELFF. The CDR3 coding sequence is TGTGCCAGCAGCTTTAGCCGGACCGGGGAGCTGTTTTTT.

The chain recombines TRBV14 with TRBJ2-1, with TRBD2 matching 9 bases. The V segment lost 4 bases and the J segment 4 bases; nucleotides outside the gene matches: 5. Germline V CDR1 and CDR2: SGHDN, FVKESK. CDR3 length: 15 amino acids. The chain's CDR3 is CASSLLRGGYNEQFF. The CDR3 nucleotides read TGTGCCAGCAGCCTCCTGCGGGGGGGATACAATGAGCAGTTCTTC.

The rearrangement uses TRBV19 and TRBJ2-1, with a weak D call TRBD2 (5 bases). The CDR3 has 17 residues. Germline V gene data show CDR1 as LNHDA and CDR2 as SQIVND (reference sequence). Trimming removed 0 bases at V and 5 bases at J, with 17 bases between. The CDR3 nucleotides read TGTGCCAGTAGTATAGATTTTAATGCGGGCAGCAACAATGAGCAGTTCTTC. Protein product: CASSIDFNAGSNNEQFF.

This rearrangement joins TRBV24-1 to TRBJ1-2; D is unclear. The CDR3 is 13 amino acids. Germline V lookup: CDR1 KGHDR, CDR2 SFDVKD. V dropped 4 bases and J dropped 4 bases, with 9 bases sitting between them. CDR3 region: CATSEKAGYGYTF. In nucleotides, the CDR3 is TGTGCCACCAGTGAAAAGGCGGGCTATGGCTACACCTTC.

The J gene is TRBJ1-5, the V gene TRBV23-1; 8 bases fit TRBD1. TRBV23-1 is designated an ORF whose function remains uncertain. J lost 4 bases, V lost 2 bases, and 1 base had no gene match. This CDR3 region has 14 residues. Written as DNA, the CDR3 is TGCGCCAGCAGTCAAGGACAGGGTAATCAGCCCCAGCATTTT. It is translated as CASSQGQGNQPQHF.

A single count supports this clone. CDR3 bases: TGTGCCAGCAGCTTAGGCGGGGGGCCAGGGATATACAATGAGCAGTTCTTC. This gives the protein CASSLGGGPGIYNEQFF. The chain couples TRBV5-4 to TRBJ2-1; 8 bases are shared with TRBD2. V lost 2 bases to trimming and J lost 4 bases; unmatched junction nucleotides: 11. The germline gives CDR1 SGHNT, CDR2 YYREEE (reference sequence). The CDR3 consists of 17 residues. Using reference TRBV5-4 and TRBJ2-1 for the parts outside the CDR3, the full variable domain is ETGVTQSPTHLIKTRGQQVTLRCSSQSGHNTVSWYQQALGQGPQFIFQYYREEENGRGNFPPRFSGLQFPNYSSELNVNALELDDSALYLCASSLGGGPGIYNEQFFGPGTRLTVL.

The chain recombines TRBV5-6 with TRBJ2-7; 9 nucleotides match TRBD1. The CDR3 is 14 residues long. The trim removed 4 bases at V and 1 base at J, leaving 3 bases unmatched. Germline V gene data show CDR1 as SGHDT and CDR2 as YYEEEE. The DNA of the CDR3 is TGTGCCAGCAGCCGGACAGGGGTATCCTACGAGCAGTACTTC. It encodes CASSRTGVSYEQYF. The full variable domain, in which reference TRBV5-6 and TRBJ2-7 provide the parts outside the CDR3, is DAGVTQSPTHLIKTRGQQVTLRCSPKSGHDTVSWYQQALGQGPQFIFQYYEEEERQRGNFPDRFSGHQFPNYSSELNVNALLLGDSALYLCASSRTGVSYEQYFGPGTRLTVT.

The genes are TRBV5-6 and TRBJ2-1; 10 positions match TRBD2. CDR3 size: 15 residues. From germline, CDR1 is SGHDT and CDR2 YYEEEE. Trimming cost V 0 bases and J 4 bases; bases outside gene matches: 1. The CDR3 DNA is TGTGCCAGCAGCTTGGGGACTAGCGGTTACAATGAGCAGTTCTTC. This gives the protein CASSLGTSGYNEQFF. The variable domain in full, with the rest retrieved from reference TRBV5-6 and TRBJ2-1, is DAGVTQSPTHLIKTRGQQVTLRCSPKSGHDTVSWYQQALGQGPQFIFQYYEEEERQRGNFPDRFSGHQFPNYSSELNVNALLLGDSALYLCASSLGTSGYNEQFFGPGTRLTVL.

This chain uses TRBV7-2 with TRBJ2-2; D might be TRBD1 (5 bases). This CDR3 is built from 14 residues. Germline values: CDR1 SGHTA, CDR2 FQGNSA. The germline V and J ends were trimmed by 8 bases and 6 bases, with 16 bases remaining between them. The CDR3: CASGAQGMAGELFF. The CDR3 nucleotides read TGTGCCAGCGGCGCTCAGGGTATGGCCGGGGAGCTGTTTTTT.

This clone has a handful of counts. The V gene is TRBV6-5, the J gene TRBJ2-3; D possibly corresponds to TRBD2 (6 bases). V was cut by 2 bases and J by 2 bases, with 11 bases left in between. Germline-derived CDR1 and CDR2 are MNHEY and SVGAGI. CDR3 length: 15 amino acids. The CDR3 sequence: CASSYGLSFTDTQYF. The CDR3 nucleotides are TGTGCCAGCAGTTACGGACTATCCTTCACAGATACGCAGTATTTT.

The chain carries TRBV2 and TRBJ2-2; 9 bases fit TRBD2. With 9 bases clipped from V and 4 bases from J, the junction kept 9 bases outside the gene matches. The CDR3 is 15 residues long. The germline CDR1 and CDR2 sequences are SNHLY and FYNNEI. The DNA for the CDR3 is TGTGCCAGAAAGAGCAGCGGGGGGTTCACCGGGGAGCTGTTTTTT. Encoded protein: CARKSSGGFTGELFF.

This chain uses TRBV6-6 with TRBJ2-3; 7 bases map to TRBD1. The CDR3 runs to 14 residues. Germline loops: CDR1 MNHNY, CDR2 SVGAGI (reference sequence). Unmatched junction bases numbered 2, after V lost 5 bases and J lost 0 bases. CDR3 in DNA: TGTGCCAGCAGTCGGGACAGCAGCACAGATACGCAGTATTTT. This gives the protein CASSRDSSTDTQYF.

The V and J genes are TRBV19 and TRBJ1-3, with no clear D. V was pared by 7 bases and J by 1 base, with 11 bases between. The germline V gene has CDR1 LNHDA and CDR2 SQIVND (reference sequence). The CDR3 loop spans 14 amino acids. CDR3 residues: CASTEGASGNTIYF. The CDR3 DNA follows: TGTGCCAGTACGGAGGGCGCGTCTGGAAACACCATATATTTT.

This chain uses TRBV11-2 with TRBJ2-2; perhaps TRBD1 as D (5 bases). Germline values: CDR1 SGHAT, CDR2 FQNNGV. The CDR3 length is 14 residues. The V end was cut by 5 bases, the J end by 2 bases, with 9 bases between. For the CDR3, the DNA is TGTGCCAGCAGCACAGGAAGCAACACCGGGGAGCTGTTTTTT. Encoded protein: CASSTGSNTGELFF. Drawing the rest from reference TRBV11-2 and TRBJ2-2, the complete variable domain is EAGVAQSPRYKIIEKRQSVAFWCNPISGHATLYWYQQILGQGPKLLIQFQNNGVVDDSQLPKDRFSAERLKGVDSTLKIQPAKLEDSAVYLCASSTGSNTGELFFGEGSRLTVL.

The genes are TRBV2 and TRBJ2-7; 7 bases are shared with TRBD2. Per the germline V gene, CDR1 is SNHLY and CDR2 is FYNNEI. The CDR3 sequence is 14 residues long. J gave up 2 bases and V 6 bases, and 7 bases lay outside the gene matches. The CDR3 protein is CASRVSGATYEQYF. The CDR3 coding sequence is TGTGCCAGCAGAGTAAGCGGGGCGACCTACGAGCAGTACTTC.

This clone was observed a handful of times. The chain links TRBV18 to TRBJ1-1; no clear D gene. The CDR3 has 16 residues. The V end was cut by 2 bases, the J end by 4 bases, with 17 bases between. Per germline, CDR1 KGHSH and CDR2 LQKENI. CDR3 nucleotides: TGTGCCAGCTCACCAAATCCGTGGAGCTCGGGCACTGAAGCTTTCTTT. Translating it yields CASSPNPWSSGTEAFF.

This clone occurred once. The chain couples TRBV10-3 to TRBJ2-2; the match to TRBD2 covers 11 bases. The CDR3 consists of 14 residues. Trimming took 7 bases from V and 6 from J; bases not matched to a gene: 4. Germline V gene lookup returns CDR1 ENHRY and CDR2 SYGVKD. The CDR3 reads CAINSGGAAGELFF. The CDR3 nucleotides are TGTGCCATCAATAGCGGGGGGGCCGCCGGGGAGCTGTTTTTT.

The chain couples TRBV7-9 to TRBJ1-4; weak D call: TRBD1 (5 bases). Looked up from germline, CDR1 is SEHNR and CDR2 is FQNEAQ (reference sequence). Deletions cut 1 base from V and 2 bases from J, with 8 bases between. The CDR3 sequence is 15 residues long. This CDR3 is CASSLEGSTNEKLFF. In DNA, the CDR3 is TGTGCCAGCAGCTTAGAGGGGTCTACTAATGAAAAACTGTTTTTT.